Sequencing of this TCR beta chain was carried out in a study of T cell changes during pregnancy in multiple sclerosis (dated 2019 in TCRdb). Describing the broader study: Changes in the T cell repertoire over the course of pregnancy were examined in this study in women with multiple sclerosis.

Sequences LGHNA (CDR1) and YNFKEQ (CDR2) are obtained from the germline V gene. The CDR3 has 16 amino acids, counting the end cysteine and phenylalanine. Only the CDR3 DNA stays, 48 bases, in frame from base 1. The junction carries 16 bases between V and J, which are trimmed by 0 bases and 7 bases respectively. This clone was counted a single time. Its recognized antigen is unknown. One base away there is no much larger clone; base qualities are not given. The library came from the immunoSEQ multiplex PCR assay. TCRdb's version of the immuneACCESS table is confined to in-frame rearrangements and falls short of the full clone set. An unresolved V gene accounts for under half of the shortfall where checked; the remainder is of unknown origin. This sample gives approximately 50,000 clones in total; approximately 90% of them show up just once. The ten largest account for 0.39% of the sample.

The receptor chain draws on TRBV4-2 and TRBJ1-5; TRBD1 might be the D gene, on 6 matching bases. The specimen comprised CD4+ T cells from peripheral blood mononuclear cells, sampled after pregnancy. This clonotype was sampled from a female donor with multiple sclerosis, enrolled in a pregnancy study. This receptor carries the CDR3 CASSQDARGAGQPQHF. DNA sequence: TGTGCCAGCAGCCAAGACGCCCGGGGGGCAGGGCAGCCCCAGCATTTT.